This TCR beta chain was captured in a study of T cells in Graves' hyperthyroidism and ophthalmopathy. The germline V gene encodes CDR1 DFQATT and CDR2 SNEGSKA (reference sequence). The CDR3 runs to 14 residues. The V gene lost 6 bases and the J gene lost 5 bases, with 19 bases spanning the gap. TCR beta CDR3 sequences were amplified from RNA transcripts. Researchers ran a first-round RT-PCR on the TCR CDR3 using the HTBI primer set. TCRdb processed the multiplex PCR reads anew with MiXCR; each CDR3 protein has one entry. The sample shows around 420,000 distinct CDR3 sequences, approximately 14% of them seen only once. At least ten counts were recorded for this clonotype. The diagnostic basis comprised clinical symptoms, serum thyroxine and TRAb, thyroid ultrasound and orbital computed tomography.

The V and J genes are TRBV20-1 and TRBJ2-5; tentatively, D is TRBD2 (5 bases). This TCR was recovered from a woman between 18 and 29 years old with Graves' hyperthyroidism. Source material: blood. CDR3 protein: CSAAGSTAMETQYF. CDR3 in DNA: TGCAGTGCCGCTGGGAGTACAGCGATGGAGACCCAGTACTTC.